This T cell receptor beta chain came from a study of cytomegalovirus exposure and HLA in healthy donors. Study at large: Earlier results showed 117 million unique TCR beta sequences derived from approximately 170 million T cells.

PCR employed 60 Vbeta and 13 Jbeta primers. Clones were read by immunoSEQ multiplex PCR, and TCRdb kept only the in-frame ones, dropping some. The sample has 150,000 to 180,000 clones; around 81% are singletons. This clone was detected once. Antigen specificity is unknown. Study-level findings and limits: In vitro confirmation showed three CMV-associated chains to be CMV antigen specific. Equally common other TCR beta chains were less clonally expanded than HLA-associated ones, a later analysis found.

Deletions cut 2 bases from V and 2 bases from J, with 13 bases between. Germline V CDR1 and CDR2: MDHEN, SYDVKM. The CDR3 loop spans 16 amino acids. The origin of this receptor is a woman in her forties in good health and CMV-seropositive. The V and J genes are TRBV28 and TRBJ1-3; D not resolved. Sequencing was performed on PBMCs. The CDR3 bases are TGTGCCAGCAGTTTAGAGGCCCTCCTGGCTGGAAACACCATATATTTT. It codes for CASSLEALLAGNTIYF.